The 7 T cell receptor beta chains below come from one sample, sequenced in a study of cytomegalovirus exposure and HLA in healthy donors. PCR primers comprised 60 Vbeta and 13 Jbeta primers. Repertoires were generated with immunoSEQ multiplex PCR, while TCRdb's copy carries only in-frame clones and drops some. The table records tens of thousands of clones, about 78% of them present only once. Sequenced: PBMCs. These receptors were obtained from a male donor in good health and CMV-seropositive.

CDR3 bases: TGTGCCAGCAGCCCTGACAGGGGGCTCTATGGCTACACCTTC. Its protein product is CASSPDRGLYGYTF. The gene calls are TRBV11-2 and TRBJ1-2; 10 bases line up with TRBD1. This CDR3 spans 14 amino acids. The germline V gene encodes CDR1 SGHAT and CDR2 FQNNGV. V dropped 5 bases and J dropped 4; count of bases not matched to a gene: 4.

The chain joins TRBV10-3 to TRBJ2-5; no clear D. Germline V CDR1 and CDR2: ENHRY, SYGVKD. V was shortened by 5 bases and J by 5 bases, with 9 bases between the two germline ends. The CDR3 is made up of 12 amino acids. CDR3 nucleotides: TGTGCCATCAGTCCTAGACGGGAGACCCAGTACTTC. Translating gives CAISPRRETQYF.

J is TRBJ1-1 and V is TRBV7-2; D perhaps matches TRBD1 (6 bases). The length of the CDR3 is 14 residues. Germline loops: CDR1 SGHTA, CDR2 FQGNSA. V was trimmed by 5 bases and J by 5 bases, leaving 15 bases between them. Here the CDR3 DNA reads TGTGCCAGCAGCCGAACAGGGTGGGGGACTGAAGCTTTCTTT. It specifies CASSRTGWGTEAFF.

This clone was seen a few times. The CDR3 sequence is CATGQSRGARRQPQHF. The CDR3, as DNA: TGTGCCACCGGACAATCGCGGGGGGCCCGAAGGCAGCCCCAGCATTTT. This rearrangement joins TRBV15 to TRBJ1-5; D may be TRBD1 (6 bases). Trimming cost V 8 bases and J 7 bases, with 24 bases left between them. CDR1 is LNHNV, CDR2 YYDKDF, per germline (reference sequence). The CDR3 is made up of 16 amino acids.

The CDR3 sequence: CASSPPSPGTEGYTF. The CDR3 DNA reads TGTGCCAGCAGCCCGCCAAGCCCGGGGACAGAGGGCTACACCTTC. The J gene is TRBJ1-2, the V gene TRBV27; TRBD1 matches at 7 bases. The CDR3 runs to 15 residues. Per germline, CDR1 MNHEY and CDR2 SMNVEV (reference sequence). V lost 6 bases, J lost 8 bases, and 15 bases stayed unmatched.

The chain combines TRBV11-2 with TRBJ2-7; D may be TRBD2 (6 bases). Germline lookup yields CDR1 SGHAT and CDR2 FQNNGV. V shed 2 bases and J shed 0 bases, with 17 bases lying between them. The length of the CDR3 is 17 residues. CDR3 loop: CASSLTAGLLSSYEQYF. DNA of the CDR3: TGTGCCAGCAGCTTAACTGCGGGACTCCTTAGCTCCTACGAGCAGTACTTC.

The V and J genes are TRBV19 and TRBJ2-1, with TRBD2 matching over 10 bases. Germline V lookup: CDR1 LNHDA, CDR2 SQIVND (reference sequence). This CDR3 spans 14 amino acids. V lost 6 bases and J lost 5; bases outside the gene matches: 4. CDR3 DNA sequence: TGTGCCAGTAGACTAGCGGGACTCGACAATGAGCAGTTCTTC. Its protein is CASRLAGLDNEQFF.